Listed below are T cell receptor beta chains from one sample, sequenced in a study of shared clonotypes between healthy human individuals. Assay: immunoSEQ multiplex PCR; the TCRdb copy retains only in-frame clones and omits some. The table has 470,000 or so clones, about 78% seen once. The sample taken for sequencing was PBMCs. These receptor sequences come from a woman in her thirties or forties in good health. Some clones in this sample may be carry-over from other donors' samples. Each CDR3 is given with its conserved first and last residue. Fields, in order: J gene, D gene, clone size, V gene, CDR3 protein, CDR3 DNA. The D gene is left open where the match is weak. Clone size is not always given. Where it is, it says once, few, many or a class for expanded clones.

j_gene: TRBJ2-7
d_gene: TRBD2
abundance: NA
v_gene: TRBV19
CDR3aa: CASSRGGSSYEQYF
CDR3nt: TGTGCCAGTAGTAGGGGCGGGAGCTCCTACGAGCAGTACTTC

j_gene: TRBJ2-7
d_gene: NA
abundance: once
v_gene: TRBV12-2
CDR3aa: CAPRRSYEQYF
CDR3nt: TGTGCTCCCCGGAGGTCCTACGAGCAGTACTTC

j_gene: TRBJ2-7
d_gene: NA
abundance: NA
v_gene: TRBV28
CDR3aa: CASRDFNPPEQCF
CDR3nt: TGTGCCAGCAGGGACTTTAACCCGCCCGAGCAGTGCTTC

j_gene: TRBJ2-1
d_gene: TRBD1
abundance: NA
v_gene: TRBV7-9
CDR3aa: CASSVRQGAPNEQFF
CDR3nt: TGTGCCAGCAGCGTGCGACAGGGGGCACCCAATGAGCAGTTCTTC

j_gene: TRBJ1-1
d_gene: NA
abundance: few
v_gene: TRBV5-3
CDR3aa: CARSLFRDLNTEAFF
CDR3nt: TGTGCCAGAAGCTTGTTCAGGGATTTGAACACTGAAGCTTTCTTT

j_gene: TRBJ2-3
d_gene: NA
abundance: NA
v_gene: TRBV30
CDR3aa: CAWSVDSGTDTQYF
CDR3nt: TGTGCCTGGAGTGTCGACAGCGGCACAGATACGCAGTATTTT

j_gene: TRBJ1-2
d_gene: NA
abundance: NA
v_gene: TRBV5-4
CDR3aa: CASSLGFTGPIGYTF
CDR3nt: TGTGCCAGCAGCTTGGGATTTACAGGGCCAATTGGCTACACCTTC

j_gene: TRBJ2-1
d_gene: TRBD2
abundance: medium-sized
v_gene: TRBV6-4
CDR3aa: CASSDDAGGQDEQFF
CDR3nt: TGTGCCAGCAGTGACGACGCGGGAGGGCAGGATGAGCAGTTCTTC

j_gene: TRBJ2-5
d_gene: NA
abundance: NA
v_gene: TRBV11-2
CDR3aa: CASSLGGTSQETQYF
CDR3nt: TGTGCCAGCAGCTTAGGCGGGACCTCGCAAGAGACCCAGTACTTC

j_gene: TRBJ2-1
d_gene: TRBD1
abundance: NA
v_gene: TRBV6-6
CDR3aa: CASSSRDREYNEQFF
CDR3nt: TGTGCCAGCAGTTCCCGGGACAGGGAGTACAATGAGCAGTTCTTC

j_gene: TRBJ2-5
d_gene: NA
abundance: NA
v_gene: TRBV6-1
CDR3aa: CASTPSVGPRETQYF
CDR3nt: TGTGCCAGCACTCCCTCAGTTGGCCCTAGGGAGACCCAGTACTTC

j_gene: TRBJ2-3
d_gene: TRBD2
abundance: NA
v_gene: TRBV7-3
CDR3aa: CASSSIAGFTDTQYF
CDR3nt: TGTGCCAGCAGCTCGATAGCGGGATTCACAGATACGCAGTATTTT

j_gene: TRBJ2-3
d_gene: NA
abundance: NA
v_gene: TRBV6-5
CDR3aa: CASSSDTDTQYF
CDR3nt: TGTGCCAGCAGCTCCGACACAGATACGCAGTATTTT

j_gene: TRBJ1-1
d_gene: TRBD1
abundance: once
v_gene: TRBV2
CDR3aa: CASLRDRVVNTEAFF
CDR3nt: TGTGCCAGCCTCCGGGACAGGGTTGTGAACACTGAAGCTTTCTTT

j_gene: TRBJ2-2
d_gene: NA
abundance: NA
v_gene: TRBV30
CDR3aa: CAWSARYGTGNTGELFF
CDR3nt: TGTGCCTGGAGTGCCAGGTACGGGACGGGAAACACCGGGGAGCTGTTTTTT

j_gene: TRBJ2-7
d_gene: TRBD2
abundance: NA
v_gene: TRBV27
CDR3aa: CASSFQREVAYEQYF
CDR3nt: TGTGCCAGCAGTTTCCAGCGGGAGGTAGCCTACGAGCAGTACTTC

j_gene: TRBJ2-7
d_gene: TRBD2
abundance: NA
v_gene: TRBV19
CDR3aa: CASSTGTSGTAYEQYF
CDR3nt: TGTGCCAGTAGTACCGGGACTAGCGGGACAGCCTACGAGCAGTACTTC

j_gene: TRBJ2-5
d_gene: NA
abundance: NA
v_gene: TRBV27
CDR3aa: CAISGHGAREQYF
CDR3nt: TGTGCCATCTCGGGACACGGTGCCCGAGAGCAGTACTTC

j_gene: TRBJ1-1
d_gene: NA
abundance: NA
v_gene: TRBV19
CDR3aa: CASSIYGNTEAFF
CDR3nt: TGTGCCAGTAGTATCTACGGGAACACTGAAGCTTTCTTT

j_gene: TRBJ1-4
d_gene: NA
abundance: NA
v_gene: TRBV5-4
CDR3aa: CASSLDPGPNEKLFF
CDR3nt: TGTGCCAGCAGCTTGGACCCGGGACCTAATGAAAAACTGTTTTTT

j_gene: TRBJ2-7
d_gene: NA
abundance: NA
v_gene: TRBV7-9
CDR3aa: CASSLGRGEQYF
CDR3nt: TGTGCCAGCAGCTTAGGCAGGGGCGAGCAGTACTTC

j_gene: TRBJ2-2
d_gene: NA
abundance: NA
v_gene: TRBV30
CDR3aa: CARGGALRSEELFF
CDR3nt: TGTGCTAGGGGGGGGGCCCTCCGCTCCGAGGAGCTGTTTTTT

j_gene: TRBJ2-5
d_gene: TRBD2
abundance: NA
v_gene: TRBV9
CDR3aa: CASSEGSGRGETQYF
CDR3nt: TGTGCCAGCAGCGAGGGTAGCGGGAGGGGAGAGACCCAGTACTTC

j_gene: TRBJ2-7
d_gene: NA
abundance: once
v_gene: TRBV5-4
CDR3aa: CASSLDGSSYEQYF
CDR3nt: TGTGCCAGCAGCTTGGACGGGAGCTCCTACGAGCAGTACTTC

j_gene: TRBJ2-3
d_gene: NA
abundance: NA
v_gene: TRBV30
CDR3aa: CAWSVNRADTQYF
CDR3nt: TGTGCCTGGAGTGTAAACAGGGCAGATACGCAGTATTTT

j_gene: TRBJ2-3
d_gene: NA
abundance: NA
v_gene: TRBV7-9
CDR3aa: CASSRDRTTDTQYF
CDR3nt: TGTGCCAGCAGCCGCGACAGAACCACAGATACGCAGTATTTT

j_gene: TRBJ2-7
d_gene: NA
abundance: NA
v_gene: TRBV4-2
CDR3aa: CASSQSVDRAF
CDR3nt: TGTGCCAGCAGCCAATCGGTGGATCGAGCGTTC

j_gene: TRBJ2-1
d_gene: TRBD2
abundance: once
v_gene: TRBV10-3
CDR3aa: CAISEGLGGSYNEQFF
CDR3nt: TGTGCCATCAGTGAGGGGCTTGGCGGGAGTTACAATGAGCAGTTCTTC

j_gene: TRBJ1-1
d_gene: TRBD1
abundance: many
v_gene: TRBV2
CDR3aa: CASSGPQGSNTEAFF
CDR3nt: TGTGCCAGCAGCGGTCCACAGGGGTCGAACACTGAAGCTTTCTTT

j_gene: TRBJ2-1
d_gene: NA
abundance: many
v_gene: TRBV6-6
CDR3aa: CASSYNDVYNEQFF
CDR3nt: TGTGCCAGCAGTTACAACGACGTATACAATGAGCAGTTCTTC

j_gene: TRBJ2-3
d_gene: NA
abundance: NA
v_gene: TRBV9
CDR3aa: CASSQRPASTDTQYF
CDR3nt: TGTGCCAGCAGCCAGAGACCCGCTAGCACAGATACGCAGTATTTT

j_gene: TRBJ2-4
d_gene: NA
abundance: NA
v_gene: TRBV6-1
CDR3aa: CASSERFPAARIDLAKNIQYF
CDR3nt: TGTGCCAGCAGTGAAAGGTTCCCAGCGGCACGGATCGACCTAGCCAAAAACATTCAGTACTTC

j_gene: TRBJ2-1
d_gene: TRBD2
abundance: NA
v_gene: TRBV4-1
CDR3aa: CASSPGTSGYNEQFF
CDR3nt: TGCGCCAGCAGCCCAGGGACTAGCGGCTACAATGAGCAGTTCTTC

j_gene: TRBJ2-3
d_gene: TRBD2
abundance: NA
v_gene: TRBV29-1
CDR3aa: CSGSGREGHPDTQYF
CDR3nt: TGCAGCGGGAGTGGGCGGGAGGGCCATCCAGATACGCAGTATTTT

j_gene: TRBJ1-5
d_gene: TRBD1
abundance: NA
v_gene: TRBV23-1
CDR3aa: CASSLGDRGRGNQPQHF
CDR3nt: TGCGCCAGCAGCCTTGGGGACAGGGGGAGGGGGAATCAGCCCCAGCATTTT

j_gene: TRBJ2-5
d_gene: NA
abundance: NA
v_gene: TRBV11-2
CDR3aa: CASSLGRETQYF
CDR3nt: TGTGCCAGCAGCTTGGGGCGAGAGACCCAGTACTTC

j_gene: TRBJ2-5
d_gene: NA
abundance: NA
v_gene: TRBV7-2
CDR3aa: CATKPGSTQETQYF
CDR3nt: TGTGCCACTAAGCCCGGAAGCACACAAGAGACCCAGTACTTC

j_gene: TRBJ1-4
d_gene: NA
abundance: NA
v_gene: TRBV7-9
CDR3aa: CASSFGGGEKLFF
CDR3nt: TGTGCCAGCAGCTTCGGGGGAGGTGAAAAACTGTTTTTT

j_gene: TRBJ1-1
d_gene: TRBD1
abundance: once
v_gene: TRBV6-6
CDR3aa: CASSRPYLTGGTEAFF
CDR3nt: TGTGCCAGCAGCCGCCCGTATCTTACAGGGGGCACTGAAGCTTTCTTT

j_gene: TRBJ2-7
d_gene: NA
abundance: NA
v_gene: TRBV28
CDR3aa: CASSVTPRDKAYF
CDR3nt: TGTGCCAGCAGTGTAACGCCCCGGGACAAGGCGTACTTC

j_gene: TRBJ2-1
d_gene: TRBD2
abundance: NA
v_gene: TRBV19
CDR3aa: CASSPRLAGVVGEQFF
CDR3nt: TGTGCCAGTAGCCCTCGACTAGCGGGGGTGGTTGGTGAGCAGTTCTTC

j_gene: TRBJ2-5
d_gene: NA
abundance: NA
v_gene: TRBV18
CDR3aa: CASSWATEETQYF
CDR3nt: TGTGCCAGCTCATGGGCAACGGAGGAGACCCAGTACTTC